The 5 T cell receptor beta chains below all came from one sample that was sequenced in a study of blood T cells in healthy people across ages. For the second PCR, which ran for about 7 to 11 cycles, a sample-barcoded 5' primer and a J-beta primer mix were used. TCRdb processed the 5' RACE reads anew with MiXCR; each CDR3 protein has one entry. Among 660,000 or so distinct CDR3 sequences listed, under 65% were seen once. The sample taken for sequencing was blood. These receptor sequences come from a man between 60 and 75 years old in good health.

The CDR3 nucleotides are TGTGCCAGCAGTAGGGGGACAGCAGTCAATGAGCAGTTCTTC. It specifies CASSRGTAVNEQFF. This sequence joins TRBV6-5 and TRBJ2-1; 7 positions match TRBD1. Germline CDR1 MNHEY, CDR2 SVGAGI. The CDR3 totals 14 residues. J lost 6 bases, V lost 5 bases, and 7 bases had no gene match.

This clonotype was seen only a few times. This rearrangement joins TRBV6-5 to TRBJ1-1, with D possibly TRBD1 on 5 matching bases. This CDR3 contains 12 residues. Germline CDR1 and CDR2: MNHEY and SVGAGI. V lost 10 bases and J 4 bases, leaving 13 bases between the germline ends. The CDR3 sequence is CATKGGATEAFF. CDR3 coding DNA: TGTGCCACCAAGGGAGGGGCCACTGAAGCTTTCTTT.

V gene TRBV6-1 combines with J gene TRBJ2-1, with 8 positions matching TRBD1. V lost 6 bases to trimming and J lost 2 bases; unmatched junction nucleotides: 6. The CDR3 has 15 residues. Germline V gives CDR1 MNHNS, CDR2 SASEGT. The CDR3 loop reads CASRADRGAYNEQFF. DNA of the CDR3: TGTGCCAGCAGAGCTGACAGGGGCGCCTACAATGAGCAGTTCTTC.

V is TRBV20-1 and J is TRBJ2-4; D is ambiguous. Germline V lookup: CDR1 DFQATT, CDR2 SNEGSKA (reference sequence). There are 14 residues in the CDR3. V lost 1 base to trimming and J lost 2 bases, with 9 bases between them. The CDR3 loop reads CSARGSQSKNIQYF. As DNA, the CDR3 is TGCAGTGCTAGAGGTAGCCAATCCAAAAACATTCAGTACTTC.

This chain connects TRBV20-1 to TRBJ2-7; D might be TRBD2 (6 bases). The DNA end favors TRBJ2-5, so the J call may be wrong. This CDR3 has 15 residues. The germline gives CDR1 DFQATT, CDR2 SNEGSKA (reference sequence). CDR3 nucleotide sequence: TGCAGTGCTAGAGGGGACTCCCACCAGGGAGAGACCCAGTACTTC. This codes for CSARGDSHQGETQYF.